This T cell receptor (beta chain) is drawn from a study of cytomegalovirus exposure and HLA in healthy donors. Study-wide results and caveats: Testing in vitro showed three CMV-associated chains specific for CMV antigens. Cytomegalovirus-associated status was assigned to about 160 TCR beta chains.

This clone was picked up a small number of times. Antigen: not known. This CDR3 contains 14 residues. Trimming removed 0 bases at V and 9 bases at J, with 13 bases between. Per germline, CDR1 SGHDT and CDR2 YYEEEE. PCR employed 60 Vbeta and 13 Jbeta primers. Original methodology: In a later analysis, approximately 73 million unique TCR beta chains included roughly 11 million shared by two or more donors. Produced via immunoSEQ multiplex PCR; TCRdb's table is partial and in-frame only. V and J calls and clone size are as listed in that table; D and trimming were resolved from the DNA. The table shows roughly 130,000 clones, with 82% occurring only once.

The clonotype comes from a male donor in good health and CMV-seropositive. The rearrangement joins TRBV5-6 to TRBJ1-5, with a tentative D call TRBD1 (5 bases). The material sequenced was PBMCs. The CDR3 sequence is CASSLGQPGGPQHF. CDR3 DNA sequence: TGTGCCAGCAGCTTGGGACAGCCCGGGGGGCCCCAGCATTTT.